This T cell receptor (beta chain) comes out of a study of PD-L1 blockade in urothelial cancer. Study summary: Blood was subjected to analysis at 3 weeks (second dose) and 6 weeks following treatment start.

Time point indicated: peripheral blood 6 weeks after treatment start. Each patient presented with locally advanced or metastatic urothelial carcinoma. This CDR3 spans 12 amino acids. Germline V gives CDR1 MDHEN, CDR2 SYDVKM. With 5 bases removed from V and 3 bases from J, the gap between germline ends came to 7 bases. TCRdb's copy holds only in-frame clones and misses some; the assay was immunoSEQ multiplex PCR. The sample gives fewer than 90,000 clones, about 91% of which show up once; around 0.87% is in the top ten. The genes are TRBV28 and TRBJ1-2; no reliable D call. The receptor comes from a woman aged 80 or over with urothelial cancer. Sequenced here: PBMCs, sampled around atezolizumab (anti-PD-L1) treatment. CDR3 sequence: CASSLTDYGYTF. Written as DNA, the CDR3 is TGTGCCAGCAGTCTAACGGACTATGGCTACACCTTC.